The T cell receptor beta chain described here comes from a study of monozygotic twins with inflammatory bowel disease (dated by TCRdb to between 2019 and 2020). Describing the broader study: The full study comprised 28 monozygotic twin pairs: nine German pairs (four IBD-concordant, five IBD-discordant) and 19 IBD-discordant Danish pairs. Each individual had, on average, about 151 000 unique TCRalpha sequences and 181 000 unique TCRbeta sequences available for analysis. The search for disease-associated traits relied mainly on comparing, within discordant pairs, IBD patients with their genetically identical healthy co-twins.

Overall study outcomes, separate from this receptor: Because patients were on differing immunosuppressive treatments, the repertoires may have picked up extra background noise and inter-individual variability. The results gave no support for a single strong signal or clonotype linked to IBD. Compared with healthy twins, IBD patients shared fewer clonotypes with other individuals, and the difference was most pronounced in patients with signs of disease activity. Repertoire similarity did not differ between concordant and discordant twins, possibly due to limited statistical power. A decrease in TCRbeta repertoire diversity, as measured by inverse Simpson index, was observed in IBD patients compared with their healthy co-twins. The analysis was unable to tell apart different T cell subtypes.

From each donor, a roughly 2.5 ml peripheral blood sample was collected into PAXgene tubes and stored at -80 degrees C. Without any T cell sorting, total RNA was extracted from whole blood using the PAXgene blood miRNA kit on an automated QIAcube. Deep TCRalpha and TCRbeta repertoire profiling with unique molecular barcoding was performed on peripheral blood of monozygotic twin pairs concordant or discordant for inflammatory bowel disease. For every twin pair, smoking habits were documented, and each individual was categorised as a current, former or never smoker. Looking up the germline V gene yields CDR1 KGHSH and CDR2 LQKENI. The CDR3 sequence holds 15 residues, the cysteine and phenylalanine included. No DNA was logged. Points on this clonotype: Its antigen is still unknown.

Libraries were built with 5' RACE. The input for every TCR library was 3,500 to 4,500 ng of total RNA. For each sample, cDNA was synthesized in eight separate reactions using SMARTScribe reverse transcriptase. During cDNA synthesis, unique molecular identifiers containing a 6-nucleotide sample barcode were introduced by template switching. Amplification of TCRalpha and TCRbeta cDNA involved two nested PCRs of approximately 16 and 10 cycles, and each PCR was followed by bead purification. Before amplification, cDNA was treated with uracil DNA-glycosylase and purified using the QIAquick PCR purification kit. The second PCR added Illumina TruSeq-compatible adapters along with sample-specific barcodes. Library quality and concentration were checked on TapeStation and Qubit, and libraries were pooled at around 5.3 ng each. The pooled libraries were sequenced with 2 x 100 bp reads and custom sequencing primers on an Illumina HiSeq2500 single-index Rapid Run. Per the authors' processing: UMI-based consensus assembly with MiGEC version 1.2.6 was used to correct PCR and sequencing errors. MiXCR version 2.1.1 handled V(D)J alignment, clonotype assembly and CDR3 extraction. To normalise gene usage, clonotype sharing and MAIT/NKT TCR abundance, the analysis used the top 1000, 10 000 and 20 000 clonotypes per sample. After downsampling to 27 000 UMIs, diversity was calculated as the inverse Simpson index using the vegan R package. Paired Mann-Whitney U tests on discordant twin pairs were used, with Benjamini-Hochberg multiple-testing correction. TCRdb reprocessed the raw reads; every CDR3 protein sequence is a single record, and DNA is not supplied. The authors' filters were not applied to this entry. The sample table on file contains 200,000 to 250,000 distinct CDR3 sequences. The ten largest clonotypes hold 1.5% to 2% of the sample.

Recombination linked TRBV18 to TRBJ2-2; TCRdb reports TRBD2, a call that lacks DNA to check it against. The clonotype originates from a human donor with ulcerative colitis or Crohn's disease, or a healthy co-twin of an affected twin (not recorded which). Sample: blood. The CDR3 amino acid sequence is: CASSRLTEGDGELFF.